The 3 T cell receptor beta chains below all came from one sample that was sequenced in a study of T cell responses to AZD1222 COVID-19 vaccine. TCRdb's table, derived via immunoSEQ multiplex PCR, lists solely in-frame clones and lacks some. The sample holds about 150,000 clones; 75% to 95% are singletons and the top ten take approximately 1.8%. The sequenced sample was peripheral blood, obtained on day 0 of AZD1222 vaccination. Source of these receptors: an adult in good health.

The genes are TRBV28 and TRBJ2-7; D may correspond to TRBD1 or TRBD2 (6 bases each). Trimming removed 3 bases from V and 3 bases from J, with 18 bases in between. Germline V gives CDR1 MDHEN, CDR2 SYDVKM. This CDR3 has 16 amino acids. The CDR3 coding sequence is TGTGCCAGCAGTTTTGGAAACTCCGGGGGCGTCTACGAGCAGTACTTC. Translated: CASSFGNSGGVYEQYF.

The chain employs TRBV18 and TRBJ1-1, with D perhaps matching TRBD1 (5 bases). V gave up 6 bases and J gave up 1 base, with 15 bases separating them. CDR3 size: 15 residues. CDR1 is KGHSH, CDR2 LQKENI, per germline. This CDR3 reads CASSTQRQKNTEAFF. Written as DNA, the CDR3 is TGTGCCAGCTCCACCCAAAGACAGAAGAACACTGAAGCTTTCTTT.

CDR3 amino acids: CASSLMGGSLNTEAFF. In DNA form, the CDR3 reads TGTGCCAGCAGTTTGATGGGCGGATCCTTGAACACTGAAGCTTTCTTT. V gene TRBV28 combines with J gene TRBJ1-1; no reliable D call. The CDR3 runs 16 residues. Between the trimmed V and J ends, which lost 3 bases and 0 bases, there was a span of 14 bases. CDR1 is MDHEN and CDR2 is SYDVKM in the germline V gene.